The text below deals with one T cell receptor (beta chain). Its antigen is still unknown. Data came from immunoSEQ multiplex PCR; TCRdb stores just in-frame clones and leaves some out. Here the sample spans 110,000 to 150,000 clones, 90% to 95% being singletons. The data belong to a study of T cell responses to AZD1222 COVID-19 vaccine. General study findings and limits: Repertoires were sampled only after the peak T cell response. Spike as a whole was targeted by vaccine-associated CD4 TCRs, dominant at 160-218 and 743-854.

The V end lost 2 bases, the J end lost 4 bases, and 9 bases lay between the germline ends. The CDR3 has 13 amino acids. Germline V gives CDR1 MNHNY, CDR2 SVGAGI (reference sequence). The receptor's source is an adult in good health. The chain links TRBV6-6 to TRBJ2-7; possibly TRBD1 for D (5 bases). The specimen comprised peripheral blood, sampled on day 0 of AZD1222 vaccination. The DNA for the CDR3 is TGTGCCAGCAGTTACCCGACAGCTTACGAGCAGTACTTC. The encoded protein is CASSYPTAYEQYF.